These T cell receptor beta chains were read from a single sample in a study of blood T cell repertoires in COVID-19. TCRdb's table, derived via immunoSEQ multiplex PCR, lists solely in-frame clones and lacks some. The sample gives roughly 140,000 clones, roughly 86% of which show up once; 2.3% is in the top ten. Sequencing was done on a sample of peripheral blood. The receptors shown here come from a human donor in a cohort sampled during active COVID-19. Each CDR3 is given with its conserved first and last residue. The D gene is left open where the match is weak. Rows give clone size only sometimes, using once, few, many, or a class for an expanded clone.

cdr3_nt: TGTGCCCGGGGGGGGGTAGGTAGCACAGATACGCAGTATTTT
cdr3_aa: CARGGVGSTDTQYF
v_call: TRBV6-4
clone_size: .
j_call: TRBJ2-3
d_call: TRBD2

cdr3_nt: TGTGCCAGCAGCGCCCTCGGGACAGGGGTGCAAGAGACCCAGTACTTC
cdr3_aa: CASSALGTGVQETQYF
v_call: TRBV9
clone_size: .
j_call: TRBJ2-5
d_call: TRBD1

cdr3_nt: TGCGCCAGCAGCTGGGACATCGACCGGGGAAACACCATATATTTT
cdr3_aa: CASSWDIDRGNTIYF
v_call: TRBV5-1
clone_size: .
j_call: TRBJ1-3
d_call: .

cdr3_nt: TGTGCCACCAGCAGAGATCTGGGGACAGGGCTGGAGACCCAGTACTTC
cdr3_aa: CATSRDLGTGLETQYF
v_call: TRBV15
clone_size: once
j_call: TRBJ2-5
d_call: TRBD1

cdr3_nt: TGTGCCAGCAGCTTAGTAGGCGGCACCAACTATGGCTACACCTTC
cdr3_aa: CASSLVGGTNYGYTF
v_call: TRBV7-9
clone_size: .
j_call: TRBJ1-2
d_call: .

cdr3_nt: TGTGCCAGCAGCTTGCTAGGAGATAATTCACCCCTCCACTTT
cdr3_aa: CASSLLGDNSPLHF
v_call: TRBV5-6
clone_size: .
j_call: TRBJ1-6
d_call: .

cdr3_nt: TGCGCCAGCAGCCTCCTATGGCTTCAAGGGGAAGAGACCCAGTACTTC
cdr3_aa: CASSLLWLQGEETQYF
v_call: TRBV4-1
clone_size: .
j_call: TRBJ2-5
d_call: .

cdr3_nt: TGTGCCAGTAGCTGGGGACAGGGATCCTACAATGAGCAGTTCTTC
cdr3_aa: CASSWGQGSYNEQFF
v_call: TRBV19
clone_size: .
j_call: TRBJ2-1
d_call: TRBD1

cdr3_nt: TGTGCCAGCCGGGGGAGCGGGACCTCCTACGAGCAGTACTTC
cdr3_aa: CASRGSGTSYEQYF
v_call: TRBV28
clone_size: .
j_call: TRBJ2-7
d_call: TRBD2

cdr3_nt: TGTGCCACCAGCAGGACCGAGCGGGGCCAAGAGACCCAGTACTTC
cdr3_aa: CATSRTERGQETQYF
v_call: TRBV15
clone_size: .
j_call: TRBJ2-5
d_call: TRBD2

cdr3_nt: TGTGCCAGCAGCTTGGAGTGGGGGACTAGCCAGTTCTTC
cdr3_aa: CASSLEWGTSQFF
v_call: TRBV5-5
clone_size: .
j_call: TRBJ2-1
d_call: TRBD2

cdr3_nt: TGCGCCAGCAGCTCTGGACTAGCGGGGGCCCAAGAGACCCAGTACTTC
cdr3_aa: CASSSGLAGAQETQYF
v_call: TRBV5-1
clone_size: .
j_call: TRBJ2-5
d_call: TRBD2

cdr3_nt: TGTGCCAGTAGTACCTTCGACAGTTGGACTGAAGCTTTCTTT
cdr3_aa: CASSTFDSWTEAFF
v_call: TRBV19
clone_size: .
j_call: TRBJ1-1
d_call: .

cdr3_nt: TGTGCCAGCAGTGAGGACAGGGGGCGGACTGAAGCTTTCTTT
cdr3_aa: CASSEDRGRTEAFF
v_call: TRBV6-1
clone_size: .
j_call: TRBJ1-1
d_call: TRBD1

cdr3_nt: TGTGCCATCAGTGAAGAACTGCTCTATGGCTACACCTTC
cdr3_aa: CAISEELLYGYTF
v_call: TRBV10-3
clone_size: .
j_call: TRBJ1-2
d_call: .

cdr3_nt: TGTGCCAGCAGCTTAGATAGGACAGTGGAAAATGGCTACACCTTC
cdr3_aa: CASSLDRTVENGYTF
v_call: TRBV7-2
clone_size: .
j_call: TRBJ1-2
d_call: .